The rows below give T cell receptor beta chains drawn from one sample of a study of shared clonotypes between healthy human individuals. The method was immunoSEQ multiplex PCR; TCRdb's version includes in-frame clones alone and lacks a portion of them. The sample yields some 2.1 million clones, around 93% seen once. Sequenced: naive CD8+ T cells from PBMCs. These receptor sequences come from a man aged 18 to 35 in good health. Some clones in this sample may be carry-over from other donors' samples. Each CDR3 is given without its conserved first and last residue. Size tells how often a clone was seen (once, few, many) or the class of an expanded clone, and some rows leave it out.

length	size	V	CDR3
13	NA	TRBV14	ASSPGQGASYGYT
12	NA	TRBV15	ATSRVGAGYEQY
13	NA	TRBV25-1	ASSIGTALFYGYT
13	NA	TRBV6-1	ASSEARLPFYGYT
13	NA	TRBV5-4	ASSLKARSYNEQF
12	once	TRBV27	ASSLHYNSYEQY
13	NA	TRBV28	ASSLPRVSDNEQF
16	once	TRBV18	ASSETGGRSSGANVLT
13	once	TRBV27	ASSLQDSRYNEQF
12	NA	TRBV27	ASSLRGFSYEQY